This T cell receptor beta chain comes out of a study of identical twins. A universal primer site arose from template switching, and cDNA bore unique molecular identifiers. TCRdb re-called the 5' RACE reads with MiXCR, one entry per CDR3 protein. The table has roughly 500,000 distinct CDR3 sequences, 20% to 25% seen once. For this clonotype: Its target is not known.

The V segment lost 2 bases and the J segment 9 bases; nucleotides outside the gene matches: 14. This CDR3 has 18 amino acids. Per germline, CDR1 MNHEY and CDR2 SVGAGI. Whole-study results and caveats: Insertions were reduced in abundant cord blood beta clonotypes but not in memory repertoires.

A further study also used this sample, focusing on T cells expressing NK-cell markers. That work adds: Sorting of alpha-beta TCR T cells alone was achieved in several experiments with an anti-gamma-delta TCR antibody.

The sample comprised CD4+ T cells sorted from blood. The TCR comes from a woman under 30 in good health. The chain couples TRBV6-5 to TRBJ1-6; TRBD1 matches 9 bases. CDR3 DNA: TGTGCCAGCAGTTACCTCTACCGGACAGGGGTTGTAGGTTCACCCCTCCACTTT. Protein: CASSYLYRTGVVGSPLHF.